These 24 T cell receptor beta chains came from one sample sequenced in a study of T-cell memory formation after mild COVID-19. One entry per CDR3 protein results from TCRdb running MiXCR on the 5' RACE reads. In the table there are 140,000 or so distinct CDR3 sequences, roughly 6.2% of which are singletons. Sequenced sample: PBMCs or a T cell subset sorted from them (not recorded which). The receptor source for this set is an adult woman who had mild COVID-19 (a few samples of this study predate the infection). Cell type and time point are not known.

This clonotype was counted only a few times. The CDR3 DNA follows: TGTGCCAGCAGTCAGCGGTTCCTAGCGGGAGGCCACGAGCAGTACTTC. Encoded protein: CASSQRFLAGGHEQYF. The chain uses TRBV6-6 and TRBJ2-7; 11 bases are shared with TRBD2. Per the germline V gene, CDR1 is MNHNY and CDR2 is SVGAGI (reference sequence). The CDR3 covers 16 residues. Trimming removed 5 bases from V and 5 bases from J; junction bases left unmatched: 11.

In its sample, this clonotype was seen many times. This chain joins TRBV9 and TRBJ1-2; 8 bases align to TRBD1. This CDR3 region has 14 residues. V gave up 7 bases and J gave up 8 bases; unmatched junction bases: 13. Germline values: CDR1 SGDLS, CDR2 YYNGEE. Written as DNA, the CDR3 is TGTGCCAGCGCCACGACAGGGGTTAGTCACGGCTACACCTTC. Amino acids: CASATTGVSHGYTF. Full variable domain (rest looked up from reference TRBV9 and TRBJ1-2): DSGVTQTPKHLITATGQRVTLRCSPRSGDLSVYWYQQSLDQGLQFLIQYYNGEERAKGNILERFSAQQFPDLHSELNLSSLELGDSALYFCASATTGVSHGYTFGSGTRLTVV.

V and J are TRBV7-2 and TRBJ2-5, with TRBD2 identical over 7 bases. Germline CDR1 is SGHTA and CDR2 is FQGNSA. With 5 bases clipped from V and 4 bases from J, the junction kept 13 bases outside the gene matches. The CDR3 length is 16 residues. The CDR3 is CASSGGERAIRETQYF. The CDR3 nucleotides read TGTGCCAGCAGCGGGGGGGAGCGGGCTATTCGAGAGACCCAGTACTTC.

V and J are TRBV11-2 and TRBJ2-7; 16 bases agree with TRBD2. This CDR3 has 16 amino acids. The germline V gene has CDR1 SGHAT and CDR2 FQNNGV. The V gene end was trimmed by 5 bases and the J gene end by 2 bases; junction bases not matched to a gene: 3. CDR3 region: CASSPGLAGGPYEQYF. The DNA for the CDR3 is TGTGCCAGCAGCCCGGGACTAGCGGGAGGGCCCTACGAGCAGTACTTC.

This clonotype was recorded many times. The chain carries TRBV20-1 and TRBJ2-1; 12 bases match TRBD2. This CDR3 contains 18 residues. Losses at the gene ends were 4 bases for V and 0 bases for J; bases not matched to a gene: 10. Germline assignment: CDR1 DFQATT and CDR2 SNEGSKA (reference sequence). In DNA, the CDR3 is TGCAGTGCTATGGGCGGACTAGCGGGACCGATCTCCTACAATGAGCAGTTCTTC. This sequence encodes CSAMGGLAGPISYNEQFF.

This clonotype was found many times. The V call is TRBV19, the J call TRBJ1-2; TRBD1 might be the D (6 bases). Trimming shortened V by 6 bases and J by 2 bases, and 7 bases separated the two germline ends. This CDR3 has 12 amino acids. The germline CDR1 and CDR2 sequences are LNHDA and SQIVND (reference sequence). This CDR3 reads CASRDSNYGYTF. The CDR3 nucleotides are TGTGCCAGTAGGGACAGCAACTATGGCTACACCTTC.

The chain carries TRBV13 and TRBJ2-1, with 13 bases identical to TRBD2. This CDR3 is built from 17 residues. Germline V gives CDR1 PRHDT, CDR2 FYEKMQ (reference sequence). J was trimmed by 1 base and V by 4 bases; bases with no gene match: 4. This CDR3 is CASSSGTSGMSYNEQFF. CDR3 nucleotides: TGTGCCAGCAGCTCCGGGACTAGCGGGATGTCCTACAATGAGCAGTTCTTC. The whole variable domain, remainder taken from reference TRBV13 and TRBJ2-1, is AAGVIQSPRHLIKEKRETATLKCYPIPRHDTVYWYQQGPGQDPQFLISFYEKMQSDKGSIPDRFSAQQFSDYHSELNMSSLELGDSALYFCASSSGTSGMSYNEQFFGPGTRLTVL.

The rearrangement joins TRBV5-5 to TRBJ2-1; D call uncertain. Germline CDR1 and CDR2: SGHKS and YYEKEE (reference sequence). The CDR3 sequence is 15 residues long. Trimming cost V 0 bases and J 6 bases, with 13 bases left between them. CDR3 bases: TGTGCCAGCAGCTTGGTAACCTCAGATACCAATGAGCAGTTCTTC. It specifies CASSLVTSDTNEQFF.

The sample holds a few counts of this clonotype. The chain recombines TRBV25-1 with TRBJ2-7; tentatively, D is TRBD1 (6 bases). CDR3 length equals 15 residues. Germline V gene lookup returns CDR1 MGHDK and CDR2 SYGVNS. The V and J ends lost 4 bases and 2 bases respectively, with 15 bases between them. CDR3 loop: CASSAPPGQAYEQYF. CDR3 sequence (DNA): TGTGCCAGCAGTGCCCCCCCGGGACAAGCCTACGAGCAGTACTTC.

This clonotype was counted many times. The genes are TRBV12-3 or TRBV12-4 and TRBJ1-3, with 8 positions matching TRBD1. This CDR3 contains 15 residues. Trimming at V came to 7 bases and at J to 4 bases, leaving 9 bases not matched to a gene. CDR3 nucleotides: TGTGCCAGCACCGAGGACAGGGCCGTAGGAAACACCATATATTTT. Its translation: CASTEDRAVGNTIYF.

This clonotype was seen a handful of times. V is TRBV7-3 and J is TRBJ2-1; TRBD2 agrees at 8 bases. The CDR3 is 16 residues long. The V gene end was trimmed by 4 bases and the J gene end by 7 bases; junction bases not matched to a gene: 12. Per germline, CDR1 SGHTA and CDR2 FQGTGA. CDR3 amino acids: CASSSPTGGPGNEQFF. The CDR3, as DNA: TGTGCCAGCAGCTCGCCAACGGGAGGGCCGGGGAATGAGCAGTTCTTC.

This clonotype has more than one count but fewer than ten. The chain recombines TRBV27 with TRBJ2-3, with D possibly TRBD1 on 6 matching bases. Germline V gene lookup returns CDR1 MNHEY and CDR2 SMNVEV (reference sequence). This CDR3 has 17 residues. Trimming cost V 1 base and J 1 base, with 15 bases left between them. The CDR3 sequence: CASSLLPTGYGTDTQYF. The CDR3 DNA sequence: TGTGCCAGCAGTTTATTACCGACAGGTTACGGCACAGATACGCAGTATTTT.

This clonotype was found many times. The chain combines TRBV12-5 with TRBJ2-1; TRBD2 agrees at 12 bases. The CDR3 loop spans 16 amino acids. Germline lookup yields CDR1 LGHNT and CDR2 FRNRAP. V lost 1 base to trimming and J lost 7 bases; unmatched junction nucleotides: 5. CDR3 nucleotide sequence: TGTGCTAGTGGTTTGGAGCGGACTAGCGGGATGAATGAGCAGTTCTTC. It translates to CASGLERTSGMNEQFF.

The J gene is TRBJ1-1, the V gene TRBV10-3, with D possibly being TRBD1 (5 bases). V was clipped by 5 bases and J by 3 bases, with 10 bases between them. CDR3 size: 13 residues. The germline CDR1 and CDR2 sequences are ENHRY and SYGVKD. The CDR3 protein is CAISKVGDTEAFF. The CDR3 nucleotides read TGTGCCATCAGTAAAGTAGGGGACACTGAAGCTTTCTTT.

The chain combines TRBV25-1 with TRBJ2-7; 7 bases align to TRBD1. CDR3 size: 13 residues. V was pared by 10 bases and J by 1 base, with 7 bases of the junction left unmatched. Germline V gene lookup returns CDR1 MGHDK and CDR2 SYGVNS. CDR3 coding DNA: TGTGCCACCTACGGGACAGCATCCTACGAGCAGTACTTC. Translation gives CATYGTASYEQYF.

This clonotype showed up many times. As DNA, the CDR3 is TGCAGTGCTAGAGACGGGGGAGAGAGCACCGGGGAGCTGTTTTTT. This encodes CSARDGGESTGELFF. The chain employs TRBV20-1 and TRBJ2-2, with D perhaps matching TRBD2 (6 bases). The V end lost 0 bases, the J end lost 4 bases, and 12 bases lay between the germline ends. Looked up from germline, CDR1 is DFQATT and CDR2 is SNEGSKA (reference sequence). This CDR3 has 15 amino acids.

V gene TRBV7-9 combines with J gene TRBJ2-1; 10 nucleotides align to TRBD2. CDR3 length equals 15 residues. Germline V CDR1 and CDR2: SEHNR, FQNEAQ (reference sequence). V lost 4 bases, J lost 4 bases, and 4 bases stayed unmatched. The CDR3 spells CASSSGLADYNEQFF. The CDR3 coding sequence is TGTGCCAGCAGCTCTGGACTAGCGGATTACAATGAGCAGTTCTTC.

The V call is TRBV7-9, the J call TRBJ2-5, with D possibly being TRBD1 (6 bases). Germline loops: CDR1 SEHNR, CDR2 FQNEAQ (reference sequence). Trimming took off 5 bases at V and 1 base at J, with 11 bases between the two ends. The CDR3 totals 14 residues. The DNA of the CDR3 is TGTGCCAGCAGCCCCATGGACAGCCAAGAGACCCAGTACTTC. It yields the protein CASSPMDSQETQYF.

The chain employs TRBV5-1 and TRBJ2-3; tentatively, D is TRBD1 or TRBD2 (5 bases each). CDR3 length: 17 residues. Germline-derived CDR1 and CDR2 are SGHRS and YFSETQ. V was trimmed by 0 bases and J by 3 bases, leaving 17 bases between them. CDR3 amino acids: CASSLGLPEWGTDTQYF. The CDR3 DNA reads as TGCGCCAGCAGCTTGGGGCTGCCTGAATGGGGGACAGATACGCAGTATTTT.

This clonotype was seen ten or more times. The rearrangement links TRBV20-1 to TRBJ2-3; 9 bases line up with TRBD2. The CDR3 has 15 amino acids. The germline gives CDR1 DFQATT, CDR2 SNEGSKA (reference sequence). V lost 2 bases, J lost 0 bases, and 3 bases stayed unmatched. The CDR3 coding sequence is TGCAGTGCTAGATGGAGCGGGGGGAGCACAGATACGCAGTATTTT. Translating it yields CSARWSGGSTDTQYF.

This chain connects TRBV5-1 to TRBJ2-4; the match to TRBD1 covers 7 bases. J was trimmed by 2 bases and V by 4 bases; bases with no gene match: 9. The CDR3 sequence is 16 residues long. Germline-derived CDR1 and CDR2 are SGHRS and YFSETQ. The CDR3 DNA is TGCGCCAGCAGCCCCAACCCAGGGGGTACCAAAAACATTCAGTACTTC. It codes for CASSPNPGGTKNIQYF. The variable domain in full, with the rest retrieved from reference TRBV5-1 and TRBJ2-4, is KAGVTQTPRYLIKTRGQQVTLSCSPISGHRSVSWYQQTPGQGLQFLFEYFSETQRNKGNFPGRFSGRQFSNSRSEMNVSTLELGDSALYLCASSPNPGGTKNIQYFGAGTRLSVL.

There are a few counts of this clonotype. This chain uses TRBV4-1 with TRBJ2-1, with D perhaps TRBD1 (6 bases). Germline V gene sequence: CDR1 MGHRA, CDR2 YSYEKL. The CDR3 extends over 17 amino acids. Trimming left V 2 bases short and J 7 bases short, with 21 bases between. In DNA, the CDR3 is TGCGCCAGCAGCCAACTGACACAAGTTTCAAGGGGGAATGAGCAGTTCTTC. Translation: CASSQLTQVSRGNEQFF.

This clonotype was seen only once. This chain joins TRBV6-5 and TRBJ2-2; no clear D gene. The CDR3 totals 14 residues. Per the germline V gene, CDR1 is MNHEY and CDR2 is SVGAGI. The V end lost 2 bases, the J end lost 7 bases, and 11 bases lay between the germline ends. In nucleotides, the CDR3 is TGTGCCAGCAGTTACAGTAGGGATCACGGGGAGCTGTTTTTT. Protein product: CASSYSRDHGELFF.

This clonotype turned up a few times. The chain uses TRBV5-1 and TRBJ2-2; 8 bases line up with TRBD2. Germline CDR1 reads SGHRS; CDR2 reads YFSETQ. There are 16 residues in the CDR3. Losses at the gene ends were 4 bases for V and 5 bases for J; bases not matched to a gene: 10. The CDR3 nucleotides read TGCGCCAGCAGCAACAAGCTAGCGGGTGGTACCGGGGAGCTGTTTTTT. Amino acid sequence: CASSNKLAGGTGELFF.